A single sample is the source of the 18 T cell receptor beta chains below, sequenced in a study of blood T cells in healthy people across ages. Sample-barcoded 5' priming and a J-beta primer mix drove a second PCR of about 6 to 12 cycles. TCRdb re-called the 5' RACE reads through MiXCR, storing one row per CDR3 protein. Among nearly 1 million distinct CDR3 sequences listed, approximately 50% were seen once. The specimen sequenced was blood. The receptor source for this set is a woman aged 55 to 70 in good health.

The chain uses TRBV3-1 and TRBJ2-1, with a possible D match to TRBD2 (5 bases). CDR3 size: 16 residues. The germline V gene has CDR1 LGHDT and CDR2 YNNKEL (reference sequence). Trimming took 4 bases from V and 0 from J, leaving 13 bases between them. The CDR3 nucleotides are TGTGCCAGCAGCCTGGACTGGAGGAGCTCCTACAATGAGCAGTTCTTC. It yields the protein CASSLDWRSSYNEQFF.

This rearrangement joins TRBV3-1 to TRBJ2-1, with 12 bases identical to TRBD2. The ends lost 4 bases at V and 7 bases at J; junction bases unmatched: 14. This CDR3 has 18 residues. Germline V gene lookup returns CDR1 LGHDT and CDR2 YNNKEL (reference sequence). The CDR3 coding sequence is TGTGCCAGCAGCCCCCGGTTCGCTAGCGGGAGGGGGCGAAATGAGCAGTTCTTC. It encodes CASSPRFASGRGRNEQFF.

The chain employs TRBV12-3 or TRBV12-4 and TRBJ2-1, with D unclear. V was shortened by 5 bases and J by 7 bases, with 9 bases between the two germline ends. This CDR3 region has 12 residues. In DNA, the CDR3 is TGTGCCAGCAGTCCTCCGCCGAATGAGCAGTTCTTC. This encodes CASSPPPNEQFF.

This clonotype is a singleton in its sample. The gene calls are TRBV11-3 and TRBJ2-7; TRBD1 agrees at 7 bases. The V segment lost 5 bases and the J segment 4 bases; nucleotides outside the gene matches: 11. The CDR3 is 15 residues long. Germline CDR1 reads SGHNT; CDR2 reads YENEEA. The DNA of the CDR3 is TGTGCCAGCAGCCGATCGGCAGGGGGTGATTACGAGCAGTACTTC. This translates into CASSRSAGGDYEQYF. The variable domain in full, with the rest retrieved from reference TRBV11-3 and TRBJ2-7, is EAGVVQSPRYKIIEKKQPVAFWCNPISGHNTLYWYLQNLGQGPELLIRYENEEAVDDSQLPKDRFSAERLKGVDSTLKIQPAELGDSAVYLCASSRSAGGDYEQYFGPGTRLTVT.

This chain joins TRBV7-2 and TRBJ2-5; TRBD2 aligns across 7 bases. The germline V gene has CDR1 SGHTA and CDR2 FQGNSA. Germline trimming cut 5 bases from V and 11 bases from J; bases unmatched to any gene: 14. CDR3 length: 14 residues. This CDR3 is CASSPRTSWVEQYF. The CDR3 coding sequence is TGTGCCAGCAGCCCCCGGACTAGTTGGGTTGAGCAGTACTTC.

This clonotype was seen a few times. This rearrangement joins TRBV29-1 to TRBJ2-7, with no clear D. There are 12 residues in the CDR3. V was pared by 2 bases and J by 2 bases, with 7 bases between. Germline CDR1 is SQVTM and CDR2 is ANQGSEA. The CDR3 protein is CSVESQPYEQYF. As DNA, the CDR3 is TGCAGCGTTGAAAGCCAGCCCTACGAGCAGTACTTC.

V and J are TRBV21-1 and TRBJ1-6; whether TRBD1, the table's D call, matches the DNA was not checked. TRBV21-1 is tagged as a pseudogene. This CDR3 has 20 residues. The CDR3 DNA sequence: TGTGCCAGCAGCAAAGTTAAAATTCAATTTCGGGGACATCTATTCTCTCCCCTCCACTTT. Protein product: CASSKVKIQFRGHLFSPLHF.

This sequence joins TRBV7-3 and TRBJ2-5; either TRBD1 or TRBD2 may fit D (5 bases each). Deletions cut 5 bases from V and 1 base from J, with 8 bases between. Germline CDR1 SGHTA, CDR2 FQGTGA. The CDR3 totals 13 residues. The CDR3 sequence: CASSGGPQETQYF. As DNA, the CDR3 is TGTGCCAGCAGCGGGGGACCCCAAGAGACCCAGTACTTC.

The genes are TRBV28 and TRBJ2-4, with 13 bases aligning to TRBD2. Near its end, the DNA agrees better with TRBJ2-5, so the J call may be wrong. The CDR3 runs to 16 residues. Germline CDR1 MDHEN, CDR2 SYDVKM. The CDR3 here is CASSYPTSGRTETQYF. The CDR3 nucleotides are TGTGCCAGCAGTTACCCGACTAGCGGGAGGACAGAGACCCAGTACTTC.

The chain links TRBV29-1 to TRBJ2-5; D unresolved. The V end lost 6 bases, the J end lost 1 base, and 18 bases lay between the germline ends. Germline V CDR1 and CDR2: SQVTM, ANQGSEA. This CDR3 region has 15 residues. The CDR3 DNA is TGCAGCGTCTACTCAAGTAGCCTGTTCCAAGAGACCCAGTACTTC. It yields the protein CSVYSSSLFQETQYF.

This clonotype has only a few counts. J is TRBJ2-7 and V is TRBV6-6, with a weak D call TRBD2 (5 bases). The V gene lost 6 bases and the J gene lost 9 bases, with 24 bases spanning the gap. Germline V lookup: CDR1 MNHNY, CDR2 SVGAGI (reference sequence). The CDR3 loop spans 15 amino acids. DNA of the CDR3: TGTGCCAGCAGCCAGCCGGGCTCCGGACTTGTCGCGCAGTACTTC. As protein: CASSQPGSGLVAQYF.

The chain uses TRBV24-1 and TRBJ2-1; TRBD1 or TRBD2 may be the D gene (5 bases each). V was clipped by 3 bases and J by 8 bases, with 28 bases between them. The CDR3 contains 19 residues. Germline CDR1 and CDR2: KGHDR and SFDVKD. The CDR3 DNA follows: TGTGCCACCAGTGATCCCCGGGTCGCACGGGGACGGACGTCGGATGAGCAGTTCTTC. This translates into CATSDPRVARGRTSDEQFF.

The CDR3 region has the DNA TGCAGTGCTTTGAGCGGGGTCTACAATGAGCAGTTCTTC. It is translated as CSALSGVYNEQFF. The chain has TRBV20-1 and TRBJ2-1, with 7 bases matching TRBD2. This CDR3 contains 13 residues. The germline gives CDR1 DFQATT, CDR2 SNEGSKA (reference sequence). Trimming removed 5 bases from V and 3 bases from J; junction bases left unmatched: 4.

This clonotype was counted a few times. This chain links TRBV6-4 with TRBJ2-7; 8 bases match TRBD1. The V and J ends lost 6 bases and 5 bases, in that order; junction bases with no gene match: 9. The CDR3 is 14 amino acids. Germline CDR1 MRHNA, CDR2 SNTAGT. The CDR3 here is CASSAQGASHEQYF. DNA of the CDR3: TGTGCCAGCAGCGCGCAGGGGGCTTCCCACGAGCAGTACTTC.

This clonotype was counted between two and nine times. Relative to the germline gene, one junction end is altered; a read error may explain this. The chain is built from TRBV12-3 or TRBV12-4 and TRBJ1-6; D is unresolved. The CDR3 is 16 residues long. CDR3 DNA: TGTGCCAGCAGTTTGTTGGGCAGTATTTATAATTCACCCCCCCACTTT. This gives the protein CASSLLGSIYNSPPHF.

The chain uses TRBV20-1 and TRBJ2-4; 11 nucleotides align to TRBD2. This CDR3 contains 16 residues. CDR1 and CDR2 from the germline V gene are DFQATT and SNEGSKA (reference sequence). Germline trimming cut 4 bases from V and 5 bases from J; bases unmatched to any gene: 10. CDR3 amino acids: CSAIVLAGGTQNIQYF. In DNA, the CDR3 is TGCAGTGCTATAGTATTAGCGGGAGGGACGCAAAACATTCAGTACTTC.

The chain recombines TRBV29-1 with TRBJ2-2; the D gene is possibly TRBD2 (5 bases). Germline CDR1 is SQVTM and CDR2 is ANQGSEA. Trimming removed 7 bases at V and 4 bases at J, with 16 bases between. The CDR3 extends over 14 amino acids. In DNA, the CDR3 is TGCAGCGGAGGAGAGGGTCTCGGCACCGGGGAGCTGTTTTTT. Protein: CSGGEGLGTGELFF.

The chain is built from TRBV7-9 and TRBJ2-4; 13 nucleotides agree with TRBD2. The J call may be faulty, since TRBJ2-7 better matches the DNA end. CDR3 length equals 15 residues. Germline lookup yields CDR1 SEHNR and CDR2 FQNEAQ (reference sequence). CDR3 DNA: TGTGCCAGCAGCCACGGGACTAGCGGGACCGTCGAGCAGTACTTC. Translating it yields CASSHGTSGTVEQYF.